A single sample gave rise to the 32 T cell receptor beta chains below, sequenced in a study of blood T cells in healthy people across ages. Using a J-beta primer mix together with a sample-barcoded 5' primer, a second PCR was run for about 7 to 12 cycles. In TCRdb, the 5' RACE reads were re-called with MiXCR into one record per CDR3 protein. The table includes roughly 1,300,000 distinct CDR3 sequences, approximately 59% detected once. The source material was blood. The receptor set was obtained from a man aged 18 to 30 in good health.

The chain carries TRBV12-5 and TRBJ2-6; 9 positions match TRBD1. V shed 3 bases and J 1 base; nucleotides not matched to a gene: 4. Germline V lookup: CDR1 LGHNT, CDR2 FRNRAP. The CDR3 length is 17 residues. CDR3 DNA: TGTGCTAGTGGTTTTGGGACAGGGACATCTGGGGCCAACGTCCTGACTTTC. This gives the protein CASGFGTGTSGANVLTF. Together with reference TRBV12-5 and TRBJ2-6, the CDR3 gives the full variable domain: DARVTQTPRHKVTEMGQEVTMRCQPILGHNTVFWYRQTMMQGLELLAYFRNRAPLDDSGMPKDRFSAEMPDATLATLKIQPSEPRDSAVYFCASGFGTGTSGANVLTFGAGSRLTVL.

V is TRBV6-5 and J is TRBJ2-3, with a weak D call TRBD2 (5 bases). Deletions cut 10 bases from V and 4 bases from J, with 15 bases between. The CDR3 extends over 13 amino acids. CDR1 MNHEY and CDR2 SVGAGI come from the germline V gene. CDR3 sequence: CATYLGSADTQYF. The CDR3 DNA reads TGTGCCACCTATTTAGGGAGTGCAGATACGCAGTATTTT.

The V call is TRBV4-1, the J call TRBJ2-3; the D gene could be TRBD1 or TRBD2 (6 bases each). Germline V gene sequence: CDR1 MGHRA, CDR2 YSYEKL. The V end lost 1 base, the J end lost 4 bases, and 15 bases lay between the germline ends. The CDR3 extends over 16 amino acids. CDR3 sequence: CASSQAYGGGADTQYF. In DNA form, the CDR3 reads TGCGCCAGCAGCCAAGCCTACGGGGGCGGGGCAGATACGCAGTATTTT.

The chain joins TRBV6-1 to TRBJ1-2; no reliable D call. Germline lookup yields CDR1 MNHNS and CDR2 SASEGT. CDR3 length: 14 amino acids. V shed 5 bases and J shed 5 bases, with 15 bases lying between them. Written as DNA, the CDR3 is TGTGCCAGCAGTCTCCCCCGAGAAACGTATGGCTACACCTTC. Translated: CASSLPRETYGYTF.

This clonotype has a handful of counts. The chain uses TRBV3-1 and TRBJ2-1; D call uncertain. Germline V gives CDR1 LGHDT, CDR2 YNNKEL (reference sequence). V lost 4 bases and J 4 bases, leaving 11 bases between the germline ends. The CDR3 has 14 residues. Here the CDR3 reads CASSLSTPYNEQFF. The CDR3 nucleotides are TGTGCCAGCAGCCTTTCCACCCCATACAATGAGCAGTTCTTC.

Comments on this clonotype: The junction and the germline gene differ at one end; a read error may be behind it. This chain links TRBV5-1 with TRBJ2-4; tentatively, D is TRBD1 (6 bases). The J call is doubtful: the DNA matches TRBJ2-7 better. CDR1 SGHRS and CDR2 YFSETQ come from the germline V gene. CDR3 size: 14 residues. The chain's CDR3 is CVSSQAGQLYEQYF. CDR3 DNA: TGCGTCAGCAGCCAAGCTGGACAGCTCTACGAGCAGTACTTC.

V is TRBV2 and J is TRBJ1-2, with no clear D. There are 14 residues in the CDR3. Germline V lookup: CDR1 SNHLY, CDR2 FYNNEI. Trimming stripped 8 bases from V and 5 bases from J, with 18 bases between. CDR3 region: CASVIAWPLYGYTF. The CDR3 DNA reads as TGTGCCAGCGTGATCGCTTGGCCGCTGTATGGCTACACCTTC.

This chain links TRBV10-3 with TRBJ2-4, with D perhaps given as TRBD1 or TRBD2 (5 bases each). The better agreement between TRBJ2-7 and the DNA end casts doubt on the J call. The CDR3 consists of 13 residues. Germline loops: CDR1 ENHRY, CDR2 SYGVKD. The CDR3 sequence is CAISAGTTYEQYF. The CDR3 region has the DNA TGTGCCATCAGTGCCGGGACGACCTACGAGCAGTACTTC.

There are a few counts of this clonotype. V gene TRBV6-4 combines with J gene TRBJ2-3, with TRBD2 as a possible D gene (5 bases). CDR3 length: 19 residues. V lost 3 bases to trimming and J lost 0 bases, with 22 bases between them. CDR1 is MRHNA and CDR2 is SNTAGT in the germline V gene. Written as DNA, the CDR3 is TGTGCCAGCAGTGAACTCCCCCCAAGCGGAAGCGCTAGCACAGATACGCAGTATTTT. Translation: CASSELPPSGSASTDTQYF.

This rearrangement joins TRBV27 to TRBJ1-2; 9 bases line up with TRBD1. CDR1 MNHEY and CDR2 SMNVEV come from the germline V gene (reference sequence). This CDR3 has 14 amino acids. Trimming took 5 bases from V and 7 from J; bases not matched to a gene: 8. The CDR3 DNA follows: TGTGCCAGCAGTGTCGGGACAGGGATAAGTGGCTACACCTTC. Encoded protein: CASSVGTGISGYTF.

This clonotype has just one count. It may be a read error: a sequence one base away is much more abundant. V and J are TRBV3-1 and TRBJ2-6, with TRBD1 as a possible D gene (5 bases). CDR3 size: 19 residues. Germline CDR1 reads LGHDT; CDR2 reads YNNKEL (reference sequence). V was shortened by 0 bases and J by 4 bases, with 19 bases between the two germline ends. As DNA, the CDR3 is TGTGCCAGCAGCCAAGAATCCAGGGTGGGTGGTTCGGGGGCCAACGTCCTGACTTTC. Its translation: CASSQESRVGGSGANVLTF.

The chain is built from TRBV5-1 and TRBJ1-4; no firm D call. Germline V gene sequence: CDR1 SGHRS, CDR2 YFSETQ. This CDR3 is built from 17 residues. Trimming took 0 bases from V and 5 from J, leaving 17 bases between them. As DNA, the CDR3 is TGCGCCAGCAGCTTGGTATCATTAGGACCGGGAAATGAAAAACTGTTTTTT. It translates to CASSLVSLGPGNEKLFF.

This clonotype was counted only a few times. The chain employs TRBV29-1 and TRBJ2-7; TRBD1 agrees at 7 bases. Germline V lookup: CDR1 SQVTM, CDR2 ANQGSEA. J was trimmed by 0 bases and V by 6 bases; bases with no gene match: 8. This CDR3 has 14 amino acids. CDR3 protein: CSVDKTGTSYEQYF. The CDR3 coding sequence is TGCAGCGTGGACAAGACAGGGACCTCCTACGAGCAGTACTTC.

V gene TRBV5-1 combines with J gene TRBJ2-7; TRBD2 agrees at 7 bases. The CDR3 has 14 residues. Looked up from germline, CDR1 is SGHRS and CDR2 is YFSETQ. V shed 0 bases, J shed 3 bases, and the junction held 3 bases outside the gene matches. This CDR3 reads CASSLDAGDYEQYF. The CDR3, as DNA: TGCGCCAGCAGCTTGGATGCGGGAGACTACGAGCAGTACTTC.

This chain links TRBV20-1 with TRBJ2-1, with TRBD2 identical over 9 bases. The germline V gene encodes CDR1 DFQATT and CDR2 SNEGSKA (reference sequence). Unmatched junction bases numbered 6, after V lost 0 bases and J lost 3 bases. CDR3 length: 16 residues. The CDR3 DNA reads TGCAGTGCTAGAGATCAACGGCGGGAGGGCTACAATGAGCAGTTCTTC. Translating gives CSARDQRREGYNEQFF.

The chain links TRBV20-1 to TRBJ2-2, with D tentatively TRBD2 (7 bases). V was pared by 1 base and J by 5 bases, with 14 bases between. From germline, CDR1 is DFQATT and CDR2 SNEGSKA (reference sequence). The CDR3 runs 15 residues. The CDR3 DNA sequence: TGCAGTGCTAGAGCGGGGGGCTTTTCGACCGGGGAGCTGTTTTTT. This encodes CSARAGGFSTGELFF.

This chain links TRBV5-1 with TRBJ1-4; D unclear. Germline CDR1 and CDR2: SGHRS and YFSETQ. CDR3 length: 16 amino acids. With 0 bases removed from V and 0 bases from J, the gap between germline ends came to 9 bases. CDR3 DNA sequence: TGCGCCAGCAGCTTGGACAGCCTTTCAACTAATGAAAAACTGTTTTTT. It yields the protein CASSLDSLSTNEKLFF.

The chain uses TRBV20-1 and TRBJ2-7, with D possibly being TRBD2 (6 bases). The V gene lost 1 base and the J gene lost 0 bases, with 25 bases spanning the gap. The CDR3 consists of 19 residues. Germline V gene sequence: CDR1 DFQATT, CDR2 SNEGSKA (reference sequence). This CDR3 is CSARVLAPDEGLTSYEQYF. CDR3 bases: TGCAGTGCTAGAGTGTTGGCCCCCGACGAGGGACTGACCTCCTACGAGCAGTACTTC.

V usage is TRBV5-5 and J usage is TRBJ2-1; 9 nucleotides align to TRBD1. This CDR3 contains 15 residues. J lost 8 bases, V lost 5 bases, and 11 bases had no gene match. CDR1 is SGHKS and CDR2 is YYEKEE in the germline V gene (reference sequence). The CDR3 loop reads CASSSRGQGPHEQFF. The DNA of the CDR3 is TGTGCCAGCAGTAGCCGGGGACAGGGTCCCCATGAGCAGTTCTTC.

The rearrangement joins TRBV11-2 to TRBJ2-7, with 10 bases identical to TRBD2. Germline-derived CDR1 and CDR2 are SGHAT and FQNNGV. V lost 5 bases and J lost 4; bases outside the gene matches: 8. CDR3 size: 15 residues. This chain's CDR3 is CASSPGTSEWYEQYF. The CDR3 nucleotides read TGTGCCAGCAGCCCGGGGACTAGCGAGTGGTACGAGCAGTACTTC. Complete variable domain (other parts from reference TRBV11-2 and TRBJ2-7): EAGVAQSPRYKIIEKRQSVAFWCNPISGHATLYWYQQILGQGPKLLIQFQNNGVVDDSQLPKDRFSAERLKGVDSTLKIQPAKLEDSAVYLCASSPGTSEWYEQYFGPGTRLTVT.

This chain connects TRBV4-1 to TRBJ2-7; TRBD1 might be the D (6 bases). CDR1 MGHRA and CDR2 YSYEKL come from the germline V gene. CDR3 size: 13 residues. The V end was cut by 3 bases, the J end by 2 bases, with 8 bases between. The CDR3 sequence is CASSQGDTYEQYF. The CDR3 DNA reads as TGCGCCAGCAGCCAGGGGGACACCTACGAGCAGTACTTC.

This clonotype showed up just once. CDR3 in DNA: TGCGCCAGCAGACACGGGGCGGGCTATGGCTACACCTTC. Its translation: CASRHGAGYGYTF. The V call is TRBV4-3, the J call TRBJ1-2; a possible D gene is TRBD1 (5 bases). The CDR3 covers 13 residues. CDR1 and CDR2 from the germline V gene are LGHNA and YSLEER. Trimming cost V 6 bases and J 4 bases, with 12 bases left between them.

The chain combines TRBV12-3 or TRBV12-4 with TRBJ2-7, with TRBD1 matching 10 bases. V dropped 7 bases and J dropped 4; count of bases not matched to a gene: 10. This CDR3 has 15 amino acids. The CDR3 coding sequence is TGTGCCAGCACGATCGGGACAGGGGCACCGTACGAGCAGTACTTC. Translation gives CASTIGTGAPYEQYF.

The CDR3 reads CASSWDYSGANVLTF. The DNA of the CDR3 is TGTGCCAGCAGTTGGGATTACTCTGGGGCCAACGTCCTGACTTTC. The J gene is TRBJ2-6, the V gene TRBV12-3 or TRBV12-4; D uncertain. Trimming removed 4 bases from V and 0 bases from J, with 7 bases in between. The CDR3 loop spans 15 amino acids.

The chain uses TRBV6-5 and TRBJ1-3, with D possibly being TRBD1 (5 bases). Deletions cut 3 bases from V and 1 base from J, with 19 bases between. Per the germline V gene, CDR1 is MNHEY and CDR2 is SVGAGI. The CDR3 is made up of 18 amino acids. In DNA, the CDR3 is TGTGCCAGCAGTTATTCCCCCTCGCCCAGGGTTTCTGGAAACACCATATATTTT. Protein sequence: CASSYSPSPRVSGNTIYF.

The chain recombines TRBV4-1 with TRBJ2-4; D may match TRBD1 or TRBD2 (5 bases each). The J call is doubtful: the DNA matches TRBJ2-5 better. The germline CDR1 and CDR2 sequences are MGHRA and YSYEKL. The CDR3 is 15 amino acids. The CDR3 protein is CASSQVAGRVETQYF. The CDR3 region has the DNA TGCGCCAGCAGCCAAGTGGCGGGCAGGGTCGAGACCCAGTACTTC.

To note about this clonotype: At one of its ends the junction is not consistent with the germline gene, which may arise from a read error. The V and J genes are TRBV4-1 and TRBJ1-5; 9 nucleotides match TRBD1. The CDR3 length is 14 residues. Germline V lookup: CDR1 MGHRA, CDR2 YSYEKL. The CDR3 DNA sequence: TGCGCCAGCCGCCAAGGACAGGGGCTAGGGCCCCAGCATTTT. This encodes CASRQGQGLGPQHF.

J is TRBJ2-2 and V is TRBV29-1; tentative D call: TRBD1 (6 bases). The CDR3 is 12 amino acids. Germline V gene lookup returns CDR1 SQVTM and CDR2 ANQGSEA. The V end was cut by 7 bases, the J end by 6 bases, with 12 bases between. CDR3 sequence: CSAEQGAGELFF. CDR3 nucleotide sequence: TGCAGCGCCGAACAGGGCGCCGGGGAGCTGTTTTTT.

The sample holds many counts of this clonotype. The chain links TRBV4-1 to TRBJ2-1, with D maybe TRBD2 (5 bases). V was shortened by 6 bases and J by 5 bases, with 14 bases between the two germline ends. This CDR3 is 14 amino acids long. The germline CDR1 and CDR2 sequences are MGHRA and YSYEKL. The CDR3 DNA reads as TGCGCCAGCAGGACGAAACTAGACGACAATGAGCAGTTCTTC. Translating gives CASRTKLDDNEQFF.

The CDR3 reads CASRPTSGTYEQYF. The CDR3 DNA sequence: TGTGCCAGCAGACCGACTAGCGGGACCTACGAGCAGTACTTC. V and J are TRBV7-9 and TRBJ2-7; 11 bases are shared with TRBD2. Germline CDR1 SEHNR, CDR2 FQNEAQ (reference sequence). CDR3 length: 14 residues. Trimming removed 6 bases from V and 2 bases from J; junction bases left unmatched: 3. The whole variable domain, filled in from reference TRBV7-9 and TRBJ2-7, reads DTGVSQNPRHKITKRGQNVTFRCDPISEHNRLYWYRQTLGQGPEFLTYFQNEAQLEKSRLLSDRFSAERPKGSFSTLEIQRTEQGDSAMYLCASRPTSGTYEQYFGPGTRLTVT.

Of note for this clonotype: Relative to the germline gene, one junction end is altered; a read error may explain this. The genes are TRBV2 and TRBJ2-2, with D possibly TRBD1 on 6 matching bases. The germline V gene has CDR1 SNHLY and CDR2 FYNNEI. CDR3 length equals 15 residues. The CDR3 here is CASREGQTNTGELFF. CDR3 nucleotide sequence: TGTGCCAGCAGAGAAGGACAGACGAACACCGGGGAGCTGTTTTTT.

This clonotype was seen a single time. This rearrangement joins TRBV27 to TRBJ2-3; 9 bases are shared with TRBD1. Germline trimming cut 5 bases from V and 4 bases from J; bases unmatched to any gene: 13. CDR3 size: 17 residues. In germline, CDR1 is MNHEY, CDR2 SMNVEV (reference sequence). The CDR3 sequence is CASSLRDREGWADTQYF. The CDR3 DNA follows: TGTGCCAGCAGTCTCCGGGACAGGGAGGGTTGGGCAGATACGCAGTATTTT.